This T cell receptor beta chain derives from a study of beta chain features in type 1 diabetes listed by TCRdb under 2018. In terms of the full investigation: Mean age, gender distribution, total cell number and subset yield were not different between patients and healthy donors. A total of some 100,000,000 sorted cells were examined across all samples, and a strong correlation was observed between cell number per subset and RNA yield. Whereas all 30 or so donors provided naive and central memory subsets, regulatory and stem cell-like memory subsets were isolated from just 8 patients and roughly 8 healthy donors. The study compared the TCRB repertoires of sorted circulating CD4+ T cell subsets in recently diagnosed type 1 diabetes patients with those in matched healthy donors.

The germline V gene encodes CDR1 SGHRS and CDR2 YFSETQ. The CDR3 contains 13 residues, cysteine and phenylalanine counted. Solely the CDR3 DNA is kept, with 39 bases framed from the first base. Trimming costs V 0 bases and J 5 bases, and their ends lie 6 bases apart. Notes on this clone: Which antigen it targets is not known. No base quality information exists; no much larger clone differs at one position. Distinct nucleotide sequences in the sample also encode this CDR3.

The entire isolated RNA was reverse transcribed using the High Capacity cDNA Reverse Transcription Kit, and thus expressed TCRB transcripts were sequenced. Deep immunoSEQ sequencing was performed on naive, central memory and regulatory T cell samples, with an average of roughly 3.3 million total reads per sample. Sorted cells were lysed in RLT buffer, and RNA was extracted using DNase-treated RNeasy Micro or Mini kits according to cell number. To prevent cross-contamination, every cell subset was processed on its own, while patient and healthy donor samples were processed together. TCRB sequences were amplified from cDNA with the immunoSEQ multiplex PCR, producing 87-bp fragments spanning the CDR3 region. Sequencing of the amplicons was done on the Illumina HiSeq platform. On the authors' methods: PCR bias was corrected computationally using synthetic template baselines, and reads within Hamming distance 2 were collapsed, with unmergeable singletons discarded. By aligning reads against IMGT, V, D and J genes, CDR3 length, and insertions or deletions at six rearrangement sites were assigned. Within each subset, clonotype counts were normalized to sorted cell number, and only after that were true diversity and Gini coefficients computed with the tcR R package. Repertoire sharing was quantified using the overlap coefficient calculated on TCRB nucleotide sequences. Out-of-frame TCRB sequences from naive cells were analyzed to stand in for the pre-selection repertoire. The source is immuneACCESS, and TCRdb retained only in-frame sequences with V and J called. Part of the clones is not carried over; for the studies checked, unresolved V genes explain less than half of this, and the remainder is unexplained. V, J and clone size derive from that table, while D and trimming were established from the DNA sequence. The sample includes 600,000 or so clones, with about an eighth observed a single time. 0.035% to 0.045% of the sample is taken by the ten largest.

On the study overall, not on this receptor specifically: Only small numbers of individuals were included in the HLA sub-analyses, which left unresolved whether HLA type had any influence on TCRB rearrangement. Naive, central memory and regulatory TCRB repertoires appeared more similar among patients than among healthy donors. Fewer insertions and more nucleotide deletions at VDJ recombination sites were observed in patients with type 1 diabetes, implying thymic rearrangement abnormalities. PCR may preferentially amplify shorter templates, but because patient and control samples were amplified and corrected together, any resulting skew would affect both groups equally. Type 1 diabetes patients showed a moderate but significant shortening of TCRB CDR3 length in all four CD4+ subsets. Because cDNA rather than genomic DNA was sequenced, highly expressing activated cells could have been over-represented, although no difference in activation and CD3 levels was found between groups.

From each donor, a single peripheral blood sample of about 100 mL on average was drawn into heparinised tubes. Naive, central memory, regulatory and stem cell-like memory CD4+ T cells were sorted on a BD FACSAria II using a panel including CD45RO, CCR7, CD25, CD127, CD95 and CD27. All sorted populations exceeded 95% purity. Right away, PBMCs were isolated by Lymphoprep density gradient centrifugation and were stained directly, with no culture step. So that batch effects would be minimized, each experiment stained and sorted samples in pairs, pairing one healthy donor with one patient. Sequencing was carried out using naive CD4+ T cells from blood. What this sample's cell subset or site label stands for: true naive CD4+ T cells. This clonotype was obtained from a man aged 18 to 35 with type 1 diabetes. The receptor chain draws on TRBV5-1 and TRBJ1-5; no D segment can be confidently identified. DNA sequence: TGCGCCAGCAGCTTGGAGCGTGATCAGCCCCAGCATTTT. It codes for CASSLERDQPQHF. Where the CDR3 stops, the reference TRBV5-1 and TRBJ1-5 genes take over; the full variable domain is KAGVTQTPRYLIKTRGQQVTLSCSPISGHRSVSWYQQTPGQGLQFLFEYFSETQRNKGNFPGRFSGRQFSNSRSEMNVSTLELGDSALYLCASSLERDQPQHFGDGTRLSIL.